These 20 T cell receptor beta chains share one sample of origin, sequenced in a study of blood T cell repertoires in COVID-19. Method: immunoSEQ multiplex PCR; TCRdb's copy keeps in-frame clones and lacks some. The sample contains around 200,000 clones, over 75% of which appear only once. The specimen was peripheral blood. The receptor source for this set is a man aged 45-60 years who had recovered from COVID-19.

The gene calls are TRBV15 and TRBJ1-2; D may be TRBD1 (5 bases). The CDR3 extends over 15 amino acids. Germline CDR1 reads LNHNV; CDR2 reads YYDKDF (reference sequence). Deletions cut 6 bases from V and 2 bases from J, with 16 bases between. In DNA, the CDR3 is TGTGCCACCAGTTCCGTGGGGCAGAACAACTATGGCTACACCTTC. Translated, it gives CATSSVGQNNYGYTF.

This clone appeared a single time. The chain combines TRBV30 with TRBJ2-7; 7 bases are shared with TRBD2. CDR3 length: 14 residues. V trimming: 2 bases; J trimming: 1 base; junction bases outside the gene matches: 5. The germline CDR1 and CDR2 sequences are GTSNPN and SVGIG (reference sequence). The CDR3 DNA follows: TGTGCCTGGAGTCTGGCTAGCGGTTCCTACGAGCAGTACTTC. Translating gives CAWSLASGSYEQYF. Filled out from reference TRBV30 and TRBJ2-7, the complete variable domain reads SQTIHQWPATLVQPVGSPLSLECTVEGTSNPNLYWYRQAAGRGLQLLFYSVGIGQISSEVPQNLSASRPQDRQFILSSKKLLLSDSGFYLCAWSLASGSYEQYFGPGTRLTVT.

V is TRBV2 and J is TRBJ1-4; a possible D gene is TRBD1 (6 bases). V lost 6 bases to trimming and J lost 8 bases, with 16 bases between them. In germline, CDR1 is SNHLY, CDR2 FYNNEI. The length of the CDR3 is 14 residues. The CDR3 coding sequence is TGTGCCAGCAGCTCCCAGGGGCTGAGGGAAAAACTGTTTTTT. Protein: CASSSQGLREKLFF.

The chain combines TRBV29-1 with TRBJ1-5, with TRBD1 matching 8 bases. The trim removed 4 bases at V and 7 bases at J, leaving 6 bases unmatched. The CDR3 runs 13 residues. The V gene's germline CDR1 is SQVTM and CDR2 ANQGSEA. The CDR3 bases are TGCAGCGTTGCACAGGGGGTCGGACAGCCCCAGCATTTT. It codes for CSVAQGVGQPQHF.

The gene calls are TRBV30 and TRBJ1-2, with TRBD1 matching over 7 bases. Germline CDR1 is GTSNPN and CDR2 is SVGIG (reference sequence). After removal of 0 bases from V and 4 bases from J, the junction contained 2 bases not matched to a gene. There are 13 residues in the CDR3. CDR3 sequence: CAWSVQGLYGYTF. The CDR3 coding sequence is TGTGCCTGGAGTGTACAGGGGCTCTATGGCTACACCTTC.

The rearrangement links TRBV28 to TRBJ2-1; TRBD2 is a possible D gene (7 bases). Looked up from germline, CDR1 is MDHEN and CDR2 is SYDVKM. The V end was cut by 2 bases, the J end by 5 bases, with 16 bases between. This CDR3 is 16 amino acids long. CDR3 sequence: CASSLGGARNHNEQFF. Here the CDR3 DNA reads TGTGCCAGCAGTTTAGGGGGGGCTCGCAATCACAATGAGCAGTTCTTC.

Only one count was recorded for this clone. The chain carries TRBV27 and TRBJ2-6, with 7 bases aligning to TRBD1. The V gene's germline CDR1 is MNHEY and CDR2 SMNVEV (reference sequence). With V trimmed by 3 bases and J by 3 bases, 5 bases remained unmatched. This CDR3 has 16 amino acids. CDR3 protein: CASSLGRGYGANVLTF. The CDR3 DNA is TGTGCCAGCAGTTTGGGCAGGGGGTATGGGGCCAACGTCCTGACTTTC.

The V and J genes are TRBV6-1 and TRBJ1-5; D not resolved. The germline gives CDR1 MNHNS, CDR2 SASEGT. The CDR3 totals 13 residues. V was shortened by 1 base and J by 7 bases, with 8 bases between the two germline ends. This CDR3 reads CASSEELFQPQHF. CDR3 in DNA: TGTGCCAGCAGTGAAGAACTGTTCCAGCCCCAGCATTTT.

V gene TRBV5-1 combines with J gene TRBJ2-7; D unclear. The CDR3 consists of 15 residues. Germline V CDR1 and CDR2: SGHRS, YFSETQ. Trimming stripped 7 bases from V and 0 bases from J, with 17 bases between. The CDR3 region has the DNA TGCGCCAGCCGCATAGCTATTACATCCTCCTACGAGCAGTACTTC. Translation gives CASRIAITSSYEQYF.

The chain links TRBV12-5 to TRBJ2-5; D not certain. The CDR3 is 13 residues long. The V gene lost 2 bases and the J gene lost 5 bases, with 9 bases spanning the gap. The germline V gene has CDR1 LGHNT and CDR2 FRNRAP. CDR3 region: CASGLSLQETQYF. The CDR3 DNA sequence: TGTGCTAGTGGTTTGTCGTTACAGGAGACCCAGTACTTC.

The CDR3 is CASSLSGSGNEQFF. As DNA, the CDR3 is TGTGCCAGCAGCTTATCTGGTAGCGGGAATGAGCAGTTCTTC. This rearrangement joins TRBV11-2 to TRBJ2-1, with 7 nucleotides matching TRBD2. The CDR3 is 14 amino acids. Germline CDR1 and CDR2: SGHAT and FQNNGV. J was trimmed by 7 bases and V by 2 bases; bases with no gene match: 5.

This chain uses TRBV5-1 with TRBJ2-5, with D perhaps TRBD1 (5 bases). V was trimmed by 3 bases and J by 2 bases, leaving 8 bases between them. The CDR3 loop spans 13 amino acids. Germline-derived CDR1 and CDR2 are SGHRS and YFSETQ. CDR3 sequence reads: CASSWGVQETQYF. CDR3 DNA: TGCGCCAGCAGCTGGGGCGTTCAAGAGACCCAGTACTTC.

The chain has TRBV4-3 and TRBJ1-1; TRBD1 might be the D (5 bases). Germline CDR1 and CDR2: LGHNA and YSLEER. CDR3 size: 14 residues. V was trimmed by 2 bases and J by 6 bases, leaving 13 bases between them. The CDR3 protein is CASSQNGHLAEAFF. The CDR3 DNA reads TGCGCCAGCAGCCAAAACGGACACTTGGCTGAAGCTTTCTTT.

There are a few counts of this clone. The chain joins TRBV20-1 to TRBJ1-5, with D perhaps matching TRBD1 (5 bases). The V gene lost 3 bases and the J gene lost 7 bases, with 13 bases spanning the gap. Germline V gene lookup returns CDR1 DFQATT and CDR2 SNEGSKA (reference sequence). CDR3 length: 13 amino acids. The CDR3 coding sequence is TGCAGTGCTAGTCTGGGGCGCCAGCAGCCCCAGCATTTT. This encodes CSASLGRQQPQHF.

V and J are TRBV19 and TRBJ1-1; TRBD1 agrees at 9 bases. Trimming at V came to 3 bases and at J to 5 bases, leaving 10 bases not matched to a gene. CDR3 length: 16 residues. Germline values: CDR1 LNHDA, CDR2 SQIVND (reference sequence). CDR3 in DNA: TGTGCCAGTAGTATGGGAACAGGGGGCATAGGAACTGAAGCTTTCTTT. It is translated as CASSMGTGGIGTEAFF.

The V and J genes are TRBV5-6 and TRBJ2-1; a possible D gene is TRBD2 (5 bases). CDR1 and CDR2 from the germline V gene are SGHDT and YYEEEE. The germline V and J ends were trimmed by 4 bases and 0 bases, with 8 bases remaining between them. The CDR3 length is 14 residues. CDR3: CASSGDYSYNEQFF. The CDR3 region has the DNA TGTGCCAGCAGCGGTGACTACTCCTACAATGAGCAGTTCTTC.

This clone is a singleton in its sample. This sequence joins TRBV6-5 and TRBJ2-7; the match to TRBD2 covers 10 bases. Germline V lookup: CDR1 MNHEY, CDR2 SVGAGI. The V gene end was trimmed by 8 bases and the J gene end by 7 bases; junction bases not matched to a gene: 8. This CDR3 is built from 13 residues. CDR3 region: CASSTSGREEQYF. DNA of the CDR3: TGTGCCAGCTCTACAAGCGGGAGGGAAGAGCAGTACTTC.

This sequence joins TRBV4-2 and TRBJ2-2; 11 positions match TRBD2. This CDR3 has 16 residues. The germline V gene has CDR1 LGHNA and CDR2 YNFKEQ. V shed 4 bases and J 2 bases; nucleotides not matched to a gene: 3. CDR3: CASSLAGGTNTGELFF. CDR3 DNA: TGTGCCAGCAGCCTAGCGGGAGGGACCAACACCGGGGAGCTGTTTTTT.

The chain carries TRBV5-1 and TRBJ2-1; TRBD1 might be the D (6 bases). In germline, CDR1 is SGHRS, CDR2 YFSETQ. V lost 4 bases, J lost 11 bases, and 16 bases lay in between. CDR3 size: 13 residues. In nucleotides, the CDR3 is TGCGCCAGCAGCGTTGGACAGACGAATCAGCAGTTCTTC. Translating gives CASSVGQTNQQFF. The full variable domain, completed using reference TRBV5-1 and TRBJ2-1, is KAGVTQTPRYLIKTRGQQVTLSCSPISGHRSVSWYQQTPGQGLQFLFEYFSETQRNKGNFPGRFSGRQFSNSRSEMNVSTLELGDSALYLCASSVGQTNQQFFGPGTRLTVL.

This clone was picked up a small number of times. The chain combines TRBV3-1 (or the pseudogene TRBV3-2) with TRBJ2-3; D unclear. From germline, CDR1 is LGHDT and CDR2 YNNKEL (reference sequence). V was pared by 4 bases and J by 3 bases, with 8 bases between. CDR3 length: 13 residues. The CDR3 DNA reads TGTGCCAGCAGCCCCGTCTCGACAGATACGCAGTATTTT. The encoded protein is CASSPVSTDTQYF.